Listed below are T cell receptor beta chains from one sample, sequenced in a study of tumor-infiltrating lymphocytes in localized non-small cell lung cancer. TCRdb's table, derived via immunoSEQ multiplex PCR, lists solely in-frame clones and lacks some. The repertoire consists of more than 15,000 clones, with about 65% occurring once and the leading ten covering about a tenth. What was sequenced was lung tumor tissue. The receptors were sampled from a human donor with non-small cell lung cancer. The CDR3 runs from the conserved cysteine through the conserved F or W. D genes are given only for firm matches. Size is stated for part of the rows, as once, few or many counts, or as a class when the clone is expanded.

clone_size j_call d_call v_call cdr3_nt cdr3_aa
. TRBJ2-4 TRBD1 TRBV5-5 TGTGCCAGCAGCTTTTCGGACAGGATTGCCCACTTAGCCAAAAACATTCAGTACTTC CASSFSDRIAHLAKNIQYF
. TRBJ1-2 . TRBV29-1 TGCAGCGTTCACAGACCAGCTAACTATGGCTACACCTTC CSVHRPANYGYTF
. TRBJ2-5 . TRBV7-9 TGTGCCAGCAGCCTATGGGACTCTCAAGAGACCCAGTACTTC CASSLWDSQETQYF
. TRBJ2-3 TRBD2 TRBV4-3 TGCGCCAGCAGCCAAGTTGCTAGCGGGAGAAGTGGAACAGATACGCAGTATTTT CASSQVASGRSGTDTQYF
. TRBJ2-7 . TRBV7-9 TGTGCCAGCAGCGATCAGGACAGATCTTTGAACTACGAGCAGTACTTC CASSDQDRSLNYEQYF
. TRBJ1-4 . TRBV6-5 TGTGCCAGCAGTAAAGGGGAGAGAGGGAAACTGTTTTTT CASSKGERGKLFF
once TRBJ2-1 . TRBV9 TGTGCCAGCAGCGCAGGACTCACATACAATGAGCAGTTCTTC CASSAGLTYNEQFF
. TRBJ1-5 TRBD1 TRBV11-2 TGTGCCAGCAGCGCGGGACAGGGAGATCAGCCCCAGCATTTT CASSAGQGDQPQHF
. TRBJ2-6 . TRBV7-9 TGTGCCAGCAGCTCCCGGACTATCTCTGGGGCCAACGTCCTGACTTTC CASSSRTISGANVLTF
. TRBJ2-7 TRBD1 TRBV7-2 TGTGCCAGCAGCTTAGCGATACAGGGGGCCTACGAGCAGTACTTC CASSLAIQGAYEQYF
. TRBJ2-2 TRBD2 TRBV27 TGTGCCAGCGTACTAGCGGGGGGGCCTAGCACCGGGGAGCTGTTTTTT CASVLAGGPSTGELFF
. TRBJ2-3 TRBD2 TRBV9 TGTGCCAGCAGCCAGAGGGGTACGGGGGGACTAACTAGCACAGATACGCAGTATTTT CASSQRGTGGLTSTDTQYF
. TRBJ2-7 TRBD2 TRBV10-3 TGTGCCATCAGAGGCCTAGCGGGAGTGGGAGAGCAGTACTTC CAIRGLAGVGEQYF
. TRBJ2-7 . TRBV6-6 TGTGCCAGTAACATAGCGATAACCTACGAGCAGTACTTC CASNIAITYEQYF
. TRBJ1-6 . TRBV14 TGTGCCAGCAGCCAAGACGGTAACTCCTATAATTCACCCCTCCACTTT CASSQDGNSYNSPLHF
. TRBJ2-5 . TRBV5-4 TGTGCCAGCAGCACGCGATTGTTGGAGGAGACCCAGTACTTC CASSTRLLEETQYF
. TRBJ1-2 . TRBV7-9 TGTGCCAGCAGCCCCACCTCCTATGGCTACACCTTC CASSPTSYGYTF
. TRBJ1-2 . TRBV14 TGTGCCAGCAGCCCAATTGGGGTCGGATATGGCTACACCTTC CASSPIGVGYGYTF
. TRBJ2-5 . TRBV19 TGTGCCAGTAGTATGCGAGGGCGGGAGACCCAGTACTTC CASSMRGRETQYF
. TRBJ2-5 . TRBV15 TGTGCCACCAGCAGAGAGCCGCCTTCCCGAGAGACCCAGTACTTC CATSREPPSRETQYF
. TRBJ2-1 . TRBV7-6 TGTGCCAGCAGCCTCTACGACCCAGGGGTTACGACTGAGCAGTTCTTC CASSLYDPGVTTEQFF
. TRBJ2-3 . TRBV15 TGTGCCACCAGCAGAGGCCGACAGGGCACAGATACGCAGTATTTT CATSRGRQGTDTQYF
. TRBJ1-1 TRBD1 TRBV7-6 TGTGCCAGCAGTTTTTCCGGGACAGGGAACACTGAAGCTTTCTTT CASSFSGTGNTEAFF
. TRBJ1-2 TRBD1 TRBV5-3 TGTGCCAGAAGCTTGGAGGGACAGAACGGCTACACCTTC CARSLEGQNGYTF